Given below is one TCR beta chain in context. Its antigen is unknown. Described time point: newly diagnosed GD, antithyroid drugs for less than 3 months. With RNA extracted from PBMCs as input, the TCR library was made. A volume of about 9.9 milliliters of peripheral blood was collected in EDTA tubes. The TCR beta library used iRepertoire HTBI primers with Arm-PCR amplification of CDR3. MiXCR, applied by TCRdb to the multiplex PCR reads, yields one record per CDR3 protein. The table has fewer than 400,000 distinct CDR3 sequences, 15% to 20% seen once. These data originate in a study of regulatory T cells in long-lasting Graves disease. Study-level information: Antithyroid drug use was under 3 months in newly diagnosed Graves' patients.

The germline V and J ends were trimmed by 2 bases and 2 bases, with 19 bases remaining between them. The length of the CDR3 is 17 residues. The germline V gene encodes CDR1 SGHRS and CDR2 YFSETQ. Study results and limitations: TRBV28, TRBJ1-2 and TRBJ2-5 emerged as the favored segments in persistent disease. With 2,741 shared public clonotypes, persistent patients exceeded new patients, who shared over 950.

The source of this sequence is a female donor with Graves disease. The chain employs TRBV5-1 and TRBJ2-5; perhaps TRBD2 as D (5 bases). The input for sequencing was peripheral blood mononuclear cells (PBMCs), taken at new diagnosis, from a patient treated with antithyroid drugs. In DNA, the CDR3 is TGCGCCAGCAGCTTCGGAATATGGAGAGCGGAGCAAGAGACCCAGTACTTC. Amino acids: CASSFGIWRAEQETQYF.